One T cell receptor (beta chain) is described in this entry. The V and J ends lost 5 bases and 1 base, in that order; junction bases with no gene match: 7. The CDR3 length is 15 residues. Germline-derived CDR1 and CDR2 are MNHEY and SVGEGT. This entry is derived from a study of T and B cells in COVID-19 patients. Multiplex PCR with BIOMED2 TRB-A/B primer pools amplified TRB rearrangements. Each CDR3 protein is one row after TCRdb ran MiXCR on the multiplex PCR reads. The data contain 7,000 to 9,000 distinct CDR3 sequences, about 36% of them seen just once; the ten biggest clones take up 53%. Each TRB amplification used about 250-550 ng of genomic DNA from blood.

The origin of this receptor is a human donor with active COVID-19. The J gene is TRBJ2-7, the V gene TRBV6-2 or TRBV6-3; 8 nucleotides line up with TRBD1. What was sequenced was blood. CDR3: CASSAGQAASYEQYF. The DNA of the CDR3 is TGTGCCAGCAGTGCGGGACAGGCGGCTTCCTACGAGCAGTACTTC.